Below, 27 T cell receptor beta chains from the same sample are listed, as sequenced in a study of vaccination and CD4 T cells after COVID-19. The Oncomine TCR Beta short-read assay was what sequenced the DNA obtained from cultured CD4+ T cells. In TCRdb, the PCR reads were re-called with MiXCR into one record per CDR3 protein. The sample lists 20,000 to 25,000 distinct CDR3 sequences, roughly 46% occurring once. These receptors have no identified antigens. The time point was: late sampling 161 to 241 days after vaccination in three convalescent patients. This sample's treatment: approximately nine-day PBMC culture with coronavirus spike peptide pools or control peptides (ViraFEST assay). The material was CD4+ T cells from blood, cultured in vitro, obtained about 7 months after SARS-CoV-2 vaccination. Every receptor here comes from a human donor who had recovered from COVID-19.

By share, this clonotype counts as medium-sized. The CDR3 is CSARDLGGGYTF. The DNA of the CDR3 is TGCAGTGCTAGAGATCTCGGCGGAGGCTACACCTTC. The V and J genes are TRBV20-1 and TRBJ1-2, with D unclear. The germline V gene has CDR1 DFQATT and CDR2 SNEGSKA (reference sequence). Trimming left V 0 bases short and J 8 bases short, with 10 bases between. The CDR3 loop spans 12 amino acids.

V gene TRBV10-2 combines with J gene TRBJ2-1; no clear D gene. V lost 4 bases to trimming and J lost 0 bases, with 7 bases between them. CDR1 WSHSY and CDR2 SAAADI come from the germline V gene. The CDR3 contains 14 residues. The CDR3 sequence: CASSVASSYNEQFF. CDR3 DNA: TGCGCCAGCAGTGTTGCGAGCTCCTACAATGAGCAGTTCTTC.

This chain links TRBV7-3 with TRBJ2-1; D is ambiguous. Germline V gene lookup returns CDR1 SGHTA and CDR2 FQGTGA. This CDR3 has 14 amino acids. Deletions cut 0 bases from V and 3 bases from J, with 6 bases between. The CDR3 DNA is TGTGCCAGCAGCTTAACCAGCTACTACAATGAGCAGTTCTTC. It encodes CASSLTSYYNEQFF.

This clonotype was counted a few times. The chain recombines TRBV20-1 with TRBJ2-7; weak D call: TRBD2 (5 bases). Trimming stripped 6 bases from V and 9 bases from J, with 21 bases between. Germline CDR1 DFQATT, CDR2 SNEGSKA (reference sequence). The CDR3 consists of 13 residues. In DNA, the CDR3 is TGCAGTGCCCGGAGCCAATCCCTAAGCGGGCAGTACTTC. Translated: CSARSQSLSGQYF.

This clonotype came up a few times. CDR3 in DNA: TGTGCCAGCAGCTCCCGACAGGCTATGAACACTGAAGCTTTCTTT. It translates to CASSSRQAMNTEAFF. The V gene is TRBV7-9, the J gene TRBJ1-1, with D perhaps TRBD1 (6 bases). The CDR3 length is 15 residues. V was pared by 4 bases and J by 0 bases, with 12 bases between. CDR1 SEHNR and CDR2 FQNEAQ come from the germline V gene (reference sequence).

This clonotype has just a few counts. The V and J genes are TRBV6-1 and TRBJ1-1; D gene uncertain. This CDR3 spans 14 amino acids. The V end was cut by 8 bases, the J end by 1 base, with 14 bases between. Germline values: CDR1 MNHNS, CDR2 SASEGT. CDR3 nucleotide sequence: TGTGCCAGCGGAGTGATGGTGGGGAACACTGAAGCTTTCTTT. Translation gives CASGVMVGNTEAFF.

The gene calls are TRBV6-1 and TRBJ1-2, with D maybe TRBD1 (6 bases). The CDR3 spans 18 residues. The germline gives CDR1 MNHNS, CDR2 SASEGT. V was clipped by 0 bases and J by 1 base, with 18 bases between them. This CDR3 reads CASSEAGQGWAGNYGYTF. CDR3 in DNA: TGTGCCAGCAGTGAAGCGGGGCAGGGGTGGGCTGGTAACTATGGCTACACCTTC.

The chain couples TRBV7-6 to TRBJ1-2; TRBD1 agrees at 8 bases. Per germline, CDR1 SGHVS and CDR2 FNYEAQ. This CDR3 has 13 residues. V trimming: 4 bases; J trimming: 10 bases; junction bases outside the gene matches: 8. This CDR3 reads CASSSGQGLTYTF. As DNA, the CDR3 is TGTGCCAGCAGCTCCGGACAGGGCTTGACCTACACCTTC.

This chain connects TRBV6-1 to TRBJ2-7; 8 bases are a match to TRBD1. CDR3 length equals 16 residues. V trimming: 6 bases; J trimming: 2 bases; junction bases outside the gene matches: 12. Germline-derived CDR1 and CDR2 are MNHNS and SASEGT. This CDR3 is CASRITPGRGPYEQYF. The CDR3 bases are TGTGCCAGCAGAATTACTCCGGGCAGGGGGCCCTACGAGCAGTACTTC.

The J gene is TRBJ1-1, the V gene TRBV6-5, with TRBD1 matching over 8 bases. Germline trimming cut 1 base from V and 5 bases from J; bases unmatched to any gene: 0. This CDR3 is built from 13 residues. In germline, CDR1 is MNHEY, CDR2 SVGAGI. Written as DNA, the CDR3 is TGTGCCAGCAGTTACTACAGGGGGACTGAAGCTTTCTTT. This codes for CASSYYRGTEAFF.

This chain joins TRBV27 and TRBJ2-1; D is perhaps TRBD2 (6 bases). CDR1 is MNHEY and CDR2 is SMNVEV in the germline V gene (reference sequence). V dropped 1 base and J dropped 12 bases, with 7 bases sitting between them. CDR3 length equals 11 residues. The CDR3 sequence is CASSLWGGQFF. The DNA for the CDR3 is TGTGCCAGCAGTTTATGGGGAGGGCAGTTCTTC.

The chain couples TRBV20-1 to TRBJ2-5, with TRBD2 identical over 11 bases. This CDR3 has 15 amino acids. Germline V lookup: CDR1 DFQATT, CDR2 SNEGSKA (reference sequence). The junction had 7 bases not matched to a gene; V was cut back by 3 bases and J by 4 bases. CDR3 DNA sequence: TGCAGTGCTAGCGTTGGTAGCGGGAGGGGAGAGACCCAGTACTTC. Protein product: CSASVGSGRGETQYF.

This clonotype has just a few counts. The chain combines TRBV10-3 with TRBJ2-5; D unresolved. There are 11 residues in the CDR3. V lost 3 bases and J lost 4, with 3 bases in between. Germline V CDR1 and CDR2: ENHRY, SYGVKD. Here the CDR3 DNA reads TGTGCCATCAGTGATTTAGAGACCCAGTACTTC. It is translated as CAISDLETQYF.

This clonotype turned up a few times. The chain couples TRBV11-3 to TRBJ2-7, with D unclear. Germline V CDR1 and CDR2: SGHNT, YENEEA. The CDR3 covers 14 residues. Trimming shortened V by 1 base and J by 0 bases, and 7 bases separated the two germline ends. The CDR3 region is CASSLGLNSYEQYF. The CDR3 nucleotides are TGTGCCAGCAGCTTAGGACTTAACTCCTACGAGCAGTACTTC.

This clonotype was seen only a few times. The chain joins TRBV6-5 to TRBJ1-1; D uncertain. The CDR3 covers 15 residues. CDR1 and CDR2 from the germline V gene are MNHEY and SVGAGI. Trimming pared 3 bases from V and 3 bases from J, leaving 14 bases between. The CDR3 nucleotides are TGTGCCAGCAGTTATTGGGAGGGCGGGGACACTGAAGCTTTCTTT. Its translation: CASSYWEGGDTEAFF.

This clonotype was observed a single time. V gene TRBV7-8 combines with J gene TRBJ2-3, with D perhaps TRBD2 (6 bases). Between the trimmed V and J ends, which lost 5 bases and 5 bases, there was a span of 14 bases. The CDR3 has 14 residues. Looked up from germline, CDR1 is SGHVS and CDR2 is FQNEAQ. The CDR3 here is CASSGGAGGDTQYF. CDR3 sequence (DNA): TGTGCCAGCAGCGGAGGAGCGGGCGGAGATACGCAGTATTTT.

The chain couples TRBV6-5 to TRBJ2-5; D unclear. V lost 2 bases, J lost 4 bases, and 11 bases lay in between. Germline V CDR1 and CDR2: MNHEY, SVGAGI. The CDR3 loop spans 14 amino acids. This chain's CDR3 is CASSYGRFRETQYF. The DNA of the CDR3 is TGTGCCAGCAGTTACGGTCGGTTTCGAGAGACCCAGTACTTC.

In its sample, this clonotype was seen a few times. The rearrangement uses TRBV7-9 and TRBJ2-7, with D uncertain. V dropped 2 bases and J dropped 4 bases, with 12 bases sitting between them. The CDR3 has 14 residues. Germline loops: CDR1 SEHNR, CDR2 FQNEAQ (reference sequence). DNA for the CDR3: TGTGCCAGCAGCTTAAGTGGGGTACGGTACGAGCAGTACTTC. It yields the protein CASSLSGVRYEQYF.

The chain has TRBV11-3 and TRBJ2-1; D might be TRBD1 or TRBD2, each matching 5 bases. Trimming took off 3 bases at V and 10 bases at J, with 13 bases between the two ends. This CDR3 has 13 amino acids. CDR1 and CDR2 from the germline V gene are SGHNT and YENEEA. CDR3 in DNA: TGTGCCAGCAGCTTGGGACCCCAGCGGGAGCAGTTCTTC. It yields the protein CASSLGPQREQFF.

V usage is TRBV7-9 and J usage is TRBJ2-7; the D gene is possibly TRBD2 (6 bases). Germline V gene lookup returns CDR1 SEHNR and CDR2 FQNEAQ (reference sequence). This CDR3 has 15 amino acids. V lost 1 base to trimming and J lost 4 bases, with 14 bases between them. CDR3 sequence reads: CASSLVRGAGYEQYF. In DNA, the CDR3 is TGTGCCAGCAGCTTAGTGCGGGGCGCGGGGTACGAGCAGTACTTC.

This clonotype was counted only a few times. This chain joins TRBV6-5 and TRBJ1-2; no firm D call. V dropped 8 bases and J dropped 2 bases, with 12 bases sitting between them. The CDR3 contains 13 residues. CDR1 and CDR2 (germline): MNHEY, SVGAGI. CDR3 bases: TGTGCCAGCGGTTCCGACTTAAACTATGGCTACACCTTC. Translating gives CASGSDLNYGYTF.

CDR3 loop: CASSLGLAGSGELFF. Here the CDR3 DNA reads TGTGCCAGCAGCTTGGGACTAGCGGGATCCGGGGAGCTGTTTTTT. The V and J genes are TRBV7-2 and TRBJ2-2, with 13 bases fitting TRBD2. The CDR3 runs 15 residues. The J segment lost 6 bases and the V segment lost 3 bases, leaving 1 base of the junction unmatched. Germline V gene sequence: CDR1 SGHTA, CDR2 FQGNSA.

The chain couples TRBV6-1 to TRBJ2-1, with TRBD2 matching over 7 bases. Germline values: CDR1 MNHNS, CDR2 SASEGT. The CDR3 totals 15 residues. The V gene end was trimmed by 5 bases and the J gene end by 4 bases; junction bases not matched to a gene: 8. The CDR3 here is CASSRPGLPYNEQFF. CDR3 sequence (DNA): TGTGCCAGCAGTCGTCCGGGACTACCTTACAATGAGCAGTTCTTC.

The rearrangement joins TRBV6-4 to TRBJ2-3; 10 nucleotides align to TRBD2. The CDR3 extends over 16 amino acids. Germline CDR1 MRHNA, CDR2 SNTAGT. The V segment lost 5 bases and the J segment 0 bases; nucleotides outside the gene matches: 5. The DNA for the CDR3 is TGTGCCAGCAGTACAATAGCGGGAGGCAGCACAGATACGCAGTATTTT. This translates into CASSTIAGGSTDTQYF.

There are a few counts of this clonotype. The chain couples TRBV20-1 to TRBJ2-5; 12 nucleotides line up with TRBD2. V lost 3 bases and J lost 0; bases outside the gene matches: 2. The CDR3 is 15 residues long. Germline lookup yields CDR1 DFQATT and CDR2 SNEGSKA (reference sequence). CDR3 DNA sequence: TGCAGTGCTAGGAGGACTAGCGGGGACCAAGAGACCCAGTACTTC. This encodes CSARRTSGDQETQYF.

J is TRBJ2-1 and V is TRBV25-1; TRBD2 agrees at 14 bases. CDR3 length: 16 amino acids. Germline V CDR1 and CDR2: MGHDK, SYGVNS. The V and J ends lost 4 bases and 2 bases, in that order; junction bases with no gene match: 1. Here the CDR3 reads CASSGLAGGTYNEQFF. DNA of the CDR3: TGTGCCAGCAGTGGACTAGCGGGGGGGACCTACAATGAGCAGTTCTTC.

The genes are TRBV20-1 and TRBJ1-1, with 11 bases identical to TRBD1. Germline V gene lookup returns CDR1 DFQATT and CDR2 SNEGSKA (reference sequence). V was pared by 1 base and J by 4 bases, with 11 bases of the junction left unmatched. This CDR3 is built from 17 residues. The CDR3 loop is CSARALGQGAPSTEAFF. Here the CDR3 DNA reads TGCAGTGCTAGAGCCCTTGGACAGGGGGCGCCCAGCACTGAAGCTTTCTTT.